This T cell receptor beta chain came from a study of technical replicates of blood from four donors. Only in-frame clones appear in the TCRdb table, and some are missing; sequencing was by immunoSEQ multiplex PCR. The sample includes 75,000 to 95,000 clones, 90% to 96% of them seen just once. This clone was recorded only once. Germline CDR1 reads SGHTA; CDR2 reads FQGTGA. Trimming left V 2 bases short and J 5 bases short, with 10 bases between. This CDR3 has 13 amino acids. V usage is TRBV7-3 and J usage is TRBJ2-7; possibly TRBD1 for D (5 bases). This TCR came from a human donor in good health. The material sequenced was T cells isolated from PBMCs. As DNA, the CDR3 is TGTGCCAGCAGCTTAGGATTAGGGGACGAGCAGTACTTC. Protein sequence: CASSLGLGDEQYF.